This T cell receptor (beta chain) originates from a study of CD8 T cells in Susac syndrome. When the RNA was reverse transcribed, random hexamers were used with an input of roughly 0.45 to 1 ug. By means of immunoSEQ multiplex PCR, TCR beta CDR3 spanning 54 Vbeta and 13 Jbeta underwent amplification. TCRdb reprocessed the immunoSEQ multiplex PCR reads via MiXCR and lists one record per CDR3 protein. The data contain about 300,000 distinct CDR3 sequences, 85% of them seen just once; the ten biggest clones take up around 0.22%. Trimming stripped 3 bases from V and 0 bases from J, with 5 bases between. CDR3 length equals 12 residues. CDR1 is DFQATT and CDR2 is SNEGSKA in the germline V gene (reference sequence). TEMRA cells were FACS-enriched, unlike CD8+ and CD4+ T cells, which were negatively isolated. In this sample, this clonotype turned up once.

This TCR was sampled from a human donor with multiple sclerosis. The sequenced sample consisted of CD8+ T cells from PBMCs. The chain combines TRBV20-1 with TRBJ1-2; D remains unclear. The CDR3 here is CSASRANYGYTF. CDR3 DNA sequence: TGCAGTGCTAGCCGTGCTAACTATGGCTACACCTTC.